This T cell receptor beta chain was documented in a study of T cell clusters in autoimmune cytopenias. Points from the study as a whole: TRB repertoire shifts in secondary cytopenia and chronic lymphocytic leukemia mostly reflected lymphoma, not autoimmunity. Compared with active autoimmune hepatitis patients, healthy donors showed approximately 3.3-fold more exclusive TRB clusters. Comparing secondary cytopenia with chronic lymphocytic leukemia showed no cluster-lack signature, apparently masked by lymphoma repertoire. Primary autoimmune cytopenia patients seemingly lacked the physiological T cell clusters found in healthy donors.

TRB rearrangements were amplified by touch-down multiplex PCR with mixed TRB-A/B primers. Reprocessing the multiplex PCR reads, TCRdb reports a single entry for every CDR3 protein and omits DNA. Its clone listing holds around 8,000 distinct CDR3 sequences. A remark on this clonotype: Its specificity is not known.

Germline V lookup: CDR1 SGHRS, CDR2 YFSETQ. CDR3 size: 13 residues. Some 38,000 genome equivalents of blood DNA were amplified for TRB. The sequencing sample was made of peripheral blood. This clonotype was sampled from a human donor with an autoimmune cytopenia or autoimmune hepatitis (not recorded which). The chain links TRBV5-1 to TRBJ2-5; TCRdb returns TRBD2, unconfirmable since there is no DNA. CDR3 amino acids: CASQGEAGETQYF. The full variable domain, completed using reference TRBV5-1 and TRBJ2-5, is KAGVTQTPRYLIKTRGQQVTLSCSPISGHRSVSWYQQTPGQGLQFLFEYFSETQRNKGNFPGRFSGRQFSNSRSEMNVSTLELGDSALYLCASQGEAGETQYFGPGTRLLVL.